These T cell receptor beta chains were read from a single sample in a study of OX40 agonist ivuxolimab in advanced cancers. Generated by immunoSEQ multiplex PCR, the TCRdb table keeps only in-frame clones and is missing some. The sample contains over 70,000 clones, 90% of which appear only once. Source: CD4+ or CD8+ T cells sorted from blood, taken in a trial of the OX40 agonist ivuxolimab. The source is an adult with an advanced solid tumor such as melanoma, head and neck, liver or kidney cancer. CDR3s include the opening cysteine and the closing phenylalanine or tryptophan. The D gene is left open where the match is weak. Rows may omit the clone size; those that give it use once, few, many or a size class.

NA NA TRBJ2-6 TRBV7-9 CAVISGANVLTF TGTGCGGTGATTTCTGGGGCCAACGTCCTGACTTTC
NA NA TRBJ2-1 TRBV29-1 CSPLAASSYNEQFF TGCAGCCCCTTAGCGGCGAGCTCCTACAATGAGCAGTTCTTC
NA NA TRBJ1-5 TRBV4-1 CASSQEGGHYNQPQHF TGCGCCAGCAGCCAAGAGGGGGGACACTACAATCAGCCCCAGCATTTT
NA TRBD2 TRBJ2-7 TRBV19 CASSRVAGDEQYF TGTGCCAGTAGTAGGGTAGCGGGAGACGAGCAGTACTTC
NA NA TRBJ1-2 TRBV2 CASSGGRAAYGYTF TGTGCCAGCAGTGGGGGCAGGGCCGCCTATGGCTACACCTTC
few NA TRBJ2-3 TRBV27 CASSFPLSTDTQYF TGTGCCAGCAGTTTCCCCTTGAGCACAGATACGCAGTATTTT
NA NA TRBJ2-7 TRBV4-1 CASSQMTGLSYEQYF TGCGCCAGCAGCCAAATGACAGGCCTATCCTACGAGCAGTACTTC
once TRBD2 TRBJ2-3 TRBV2 CASENGRAGVWGTDTQYF TGTGCCAGCGAAAACGGGAGGGCCGGGGTATGGGGGACAGATACGCAGTATTTT
NA TRBD2 TRBJ2-1 TRBV19 CASSIGLAGAYNEQFF TGTGCCAGTAGTATCGGACTAGCGGGGGCCTACAATGAGCAGTTCTTC
few TRBD2 TRBJ2-1 TRBV27 CASSLTARGYNEQFF TGTGCCAGCAGTTTAACTGCGCGGGGGTACAATGAGCAGTTCTTC
NA TRBD1 TRBJ2-5 TRBV10-3 CAISPYGTGAGKYQETQYF TGTGCCATCAGTCCTTACGGGACAGGGGCCGGAAAATACCAAGAGACCCAGTACTTC
NA TRBD2 TRBJ2-7 TRBV27 CASADRDSGSYEQYF TGTGCCAGCGCAGATCGGGATAGCGGGAGCTACGAGCAGTACTTC
NA NA TRBJ2-7 TRBV28 CASSFPASHPTYEQYF TGTGCCAGCAGTTTTCCAGCGTCTCACCCCACCTACGAGCAGTACTTC
NA NA TRBJ2-3 TRBV5-5 CASSLDGDTQYF TGTGCCAGCAGCTTGGATGGGGATACGCAGTATTTT
NA NA TRBJ2-7 TRBV29-1 CSVESSSYEQYF TGCAGCGTTGAATCGTCGTCCTACGAGCAGTACTTC
NA TRBD1 TRBJ1-4 TRBV30 CAWSEGAGLEKLFF TGTGCCTGGAGCGAGGGGGCAGGGCTGGAAAAACTGTTTTTT
NA TRBD1 TRBJ2-1 TRBV2 CASTQTGEVYNEQFF TGTGCCAGCACACAGACAGGGGAGGTGTACAATGAGCAGTTCTTC
NA TRBD1 TRBJ2-7 TRBV6-5 CASSLRDRAYEQYF TGTGCCAGCAGCCTCCGGGACAGGGCCTACGAGCAGTACTTC
NA TRBD1 TRBJ1-2 TRBV5-1 CASSSRMDRVDGYTF TGCGCCAGCAGCTCCCGTATGGACAGGGTGGATGGCTACACCTTC
NA NA TRBJ2-6 TRBV9 CASSEPRVGSGANVLTF TGTGCCAGCAGCGAGCCAAGGGTTGGCTCTGGGGCCAACGTCCTGACTTTC
NA NA TRBJ2-1 TRBV5-3 CARSLTPLHNEQFF TGTGCCAGAAGCTTAACTCCGCTCCACAATGAGCAGTTCTTC
NA NA TRBJ1-1 TRBV25-1 CASSEIGTEAFF TGTGCCAGCAGTGAAATCGGCACTGAAGCTTTCTTT
NA NA TRBJ2-2 TRBV6-1 CASSEIGGADTGELFF TGTGCCAGCAGTGAAATTGGGGGGGCGGACACCGGGGAGCTGTTTTTT
NA TRBD1 TRBJ2-7 TRBV5-1 CASSFSGGFYEQYF TGCGCCAGCAGCTTTTCAGGGGGCTTCTACGAGCAGTACTTC
NA NA TRBJ2-1 TRBV10-3 CAISIGGAPYNEQFF TGTGCCATCAGTATAGGCGGGGCTCCCTACAATGAGCAGTTCTTC
NA NA TRBJ1-2 TRBV7-9 CASKGDRHYGYTF TGTGCCAGCAAAGGGGACCGGCACTATGGCTACACCTTC
NA NA TRBJ2-2 TRBV6-1 CASRDFTGELFF TGTGCCAGCAGGGATTTCACCGGGGAGCTGTTTTTT
NA NA TRBJ2-7 TRBV11-2 CASSPDAGIFYEQYF TGTGCCAGCAGCCCGGATGCAGGGATATTCTACGAGCAGTACTTC
once NA TRBJ2-7 TRBV5-6 CASSWADSSYEQYF TGTGCCAGCAGCTGGGCGGACAGCTCCTACGAGCAGTACTTC
NA TRBD1 TRBJ2-5 TRBV19 CASSIVTGYLETQYF TGTGCCAGTAGTATTGTGACAGGGTATTTGGAGACCCAGTACTTC
few NA TRBJ1-1 TRBV9 CASSAGGSQIAFF TGTGCCAGCAGCGCGGGGGGCAGCCAAATAGCTTTCTTT
NA NA TRBJ2-2 TRBV11-2 CASNSITGNTGELFF TGTGCCAGCAACTCAATAACAGGGAACACCGGGGAGCTGTTTTTT
NA NA TRBJ2-3 TRBV19 CASSIAGSTDTQYF TGTGCCAGTAGTATAGCGGGGAGCACAGATACGCAGTATTTT
NA NA TRBJ2-7 TRBV13 CASSLRTVSYEQYF TGTGCCAGCAGCCTAAGGACTGTCTCCTACGAGCAGTACTTC
NA NA TRBJ2-7 TRBV7-8 CASSLGRYEQYF TGTGCCAGCAGCTTGGGACGCTACGAGCAGTACTTC
NA TRBD1 TRBJ2-7 TRBV6-4 CASTQGAYEQYF TGTGCCAGCACTCAGGGGGCCTACGAGCAGTACTTC
NA NA TRBJ2-1 TRBV27 CASSLEGYNEQFF TGTGCCAGCAGTTTAGAGGGCTACAATGAGCAGTTCTTC
NA NA TRBJ1-2 TRBV27 CASSLTADYGYTF TGTGCCAGCAGTTTAACAGCCGACTATGGCTACACCTTC
few TRBD1 TRBJ1-5 TRBV27 CASSLGGGQPQHF TGTGCCAGCAGCCTGGGAGGGGGCCAGCCCCAGCATTTT
NA NA TRBJ2-7 TRBV21-1 CASSKDRTYEQYF TGTGCCAGCAGCAAAGACAGGACCTACGAGCAGTACTTC
NA NA TRBJ2-5 TRBV7-9 CASSDSSVYQETQYF TGTGCCAGCAGCGACAGCTCGGTGTACCAAGAGACCCAGTACTTC
NA NA TRBJ2-7 TRBV5-1 CASSFMTDSYEQYF TGCGCCAGCAGCTTTATGACGGACTCCTACGAGCAGTACTTC
NA NA TRBJ2-3 TRBV28 CASSLRPRDSTDTQYF TGTGCCAGCAGTCTTCGACCCCGGGACAGCACAGATACGCAGTATTTT
NA NA TRBJ1-1 TRBV5-8 CASSLGSVEAFF TGTGCCAGCAGCTTGGGGTCGGTTGAAGCTTTCTTT
NA TRBD1 TRBJ2-7 TRBV7-9 CASSPHPDRDPSYEQYF TGTGCCAGCAGCCCGCACCCCGACAGGGACCCCTCCTACGAGCAGTACTTC
once TRBD1 TRBJ2-7 TRBV14 CASSQDPGQVHDEQYF TGTGCCAGCAGCCAAGATCCGGGACAGGTTCACGACGAGCAGTACTTC
NA NA TRBJ2-7 TRBV6-5 CASSYGQGGTYEQYF TGTGCCAGCAGTTACGGTCAGGGAGGCACCTACGAGCAGTACTTC
NA NA TRBJ1-2 TRBV4-1 CASSGISQGYTF TGCGCCAGCAGCGGGATTTCACAAGGCTACACCTTC
NA NA TRBJ2-5 TRBV5-6 CASSFPTNTGTQETQYF TGTGCCAGCAGCTTTCCCACAAATACTGGGACCCAAGAGACCCAGTACTTC
NA NA TRBJ1-2 TRBV4-1 CASSSQKDGYTF TGCGCCAGCAGCTCCCAAAAGGACGGCTACACCTTC
NA NA TRBJ2-7 TRBV11-1 CASKNKDPSYEQYF TGTGCCAGCAAAAACAAGGACCCTTCCTACGAGCAGTACTTC
once NA TRBJ2-7 TRBV27 CASSLSVGSSSYEQYF TGTGCCAGCAGCCTATCGGTCGGATCTTCCTCCTACGAGCAGTACTTC
NA NA TRBJ2-7 TRBV19 CASSIGAGPYEQYF TGTGCCAGTAGTATCGGGGCAGGGCCCTACGAGCAGTACTTC